The rows below give T cell receptor beta chains drawn from one sample of a study of T cells after yellow fever vaccination. MiXCR, run by TCRdb on the 5' RACE reads, gives a single entry per CDR3 protein. Counted here are 450,000 to 650,000 distinct CDR3 sequences, roughly 22% occurring once; the ten biggest clones make up about a sixth. The sequenced sample was PBMCs, obtained about 20 days after the first yellow fever vaccination. All receptors derive from a man younger than 35 who received the YFV17D yellow fever vaccine. Each CDR3 is given with its conserved first and last residue. A D gene is named only where the DNA matches it firmly. The size entry is marked missing in some rows and otherwise reads once, few, many or a size class.

.	few	TRBV7-9	TRBJ2-4	CASSSLQDIQYF	TGTGCCAGCAGCTCGCTACAGGACATTCAGTACTTC
.	.	TRBV7-6	TRBJ1-3	CASSLEAATGNTIYF	TGTGCCAGCAGCTTAGAGGCAGCTACTGGAAACACCATATATTTT
TRBD1	.	TRBV5-1	TRBJ2-6	CASSSLSTGSGANVLTF	TGCGCCAGCAGCTCCCTCTCGACAGGGTCTGGGGCCAACGTCCTGACTTTC
TRBD1	few	TRBV30	TRBJ1-1	CAWSGTAMNTEAFF	TGTGCCTGGAGCGGGACAGCCATGAACACTGAAGCTTTCTTT
TRBD1	.	TRBV5-4	TRBJ1-2	CASSLGGQGFLGYTF	TGTGCCAGCAGCTTGGGGGGACAGGGGTTTCTAGGCTACACCTTC
.	.	TRBV6-1	TRBJ2-7	CASSEALIFWPGNSYEQYF	TGTGCCAGCAGTGAAGCTTTAATCTTTTGGCCAGGGAACTCCTACGAGCAGTACTTC
TRBD2	.	TRBV24-1	TRBJ2-5	CATSDSRLAGVEETQYF	TGTGCCACCAGTGATTCGAGACTAGCGGGGGTCGAGGAGACCCAGTACTTC
.	few	TRBV7-2	TRBJ2-3	CASSPANTQYF	TGTGCCAGCAGCCCTGCCAATACGCAGTATTTT
TRBD2	.	TRBV7-2	TRBJ2-1	CASGFTSDAYNEQFF	TGTGCCAGCGGGTTTACTAGCGACGCCTACAATGAGCAGTTCTTC
.	.	TRBV30	TRBJ1-3	CAWRGLIFGNTIYF	TGTGCCTGGAGAGGGCTAATCTTCGGAAACACCATATATTTT
.	few	TRBV6-5	TRBJ1-6	CASSYSELDRSPLHF	TGTGCCAGCAGTTACTCGGAGTTAGATAGGTCACCCCTCCACTTT
.	few	TRBV28	TRBJ1-1	CASSGFIRVETEAFF	TGTGCCAGCAGTGGGTTCATTAGGGTCGAGACTGAAGCTTTCTTT
TRBD2	.	TRBV27	TRBJ2-3	CASSMRGVGTDTQYF	TGTGCCAGCAGTATGCGGGGGGTCGGCACAGATACGCAGTATTTT
.	.	TRBV4-2	TRBJ2-1	CASSQERESLRFF	TGTGCCAGCAGCCAGGAGAGGGAAAGTTTGAGGTTCTTC
TRBD1	.	TRBV15	TRBJ1-1	CATSGRDRAEAFF	TGTGCCACCAGCGGACGGGACAGGGCTGAAGCTTTCTTT
.	many	TRBV5-1	TRBJ1-4	CASSLYRRGIGEKLFF	TGCGCCAGCAGCTTGTATCGGCGGGGCATTGGTGAAAAACTGTTTTTT
.	.	TRBV29-1	TRBJ2-3	CSVCREVTDTQYF	TGCAGCGTTTGCAGGGAGGTCACAGATACGCAGTATTTT
.	.	TRBV5-1	TRBJ1-2	CASSTPGDYGYTF	TGCGCCAGCAGTACGCCAGGCGACTATGGCTACACCTTC
TRBD2	.	TRBV5-1	TRBJ2-1	CASRTSGSQEQFF	TGCGCCAGCCGGACTAGCGGGTCCCAGGAGCAGTTCTTC
TRBD2	.	TRBV5-1	TRBJ2-3	CASSLAVAGDITDTQYF	TGCGCCAGCAGCTTGGCAGTAGCGGGGGACATCACAGATACGCAGTATTTT
TRBD2	few	TRBV12-3/TRBV12-4	TRBJ2-1	CASSPWAGGSYNEQFF	TGTGCCAGCAGCCCCTGGGCGGGGGGATCCTACAATGAGCAGTTCTTC
TRBD1	.	TRBV6-6	TRBJ1-1	CASSYFGQGAFF	TGTGCCAGCAGTTATTTTGGACAGGGAGCTTTCTTT
.	few	TRBV5-1	TRBJ2-2	CASSLDGPDTGELFF	TGCGCCAGCAGCTTGGACGGACCCGACACCGGGGAGCTGTTTTTT
TRBD2	few	TRBV4-1	TRBJ2-2	CASRRKAGEGTGELFF	TGCGCCAGCAGACGAAAAGCGGGGGAGGGCACCGGGGAGCTGTTTTTT
.	.	TRBV5-1	TRBJ2-3	CASSLSRWADTQYF	TGCGCCAGCAGCTTGTCCCGGTGGGCAGATACGCAGTATTTT
TRBD2	.	TRBV5-1	TRBJ2-3	CASSLEPSGGTDTQYF	TGCGCCAGCAGCTTGGAACCGAGCGGGGGCACAGATACGCAGTATTTT
.	.	TRBV7-9	TRBJ1-1	CASLTGTEAFF	TGTGCCAGTCTAACGGGAACTGAAGCTTTCTTT
TRBD1	.	TRBV4-2	TRBJ2-6	CASSQNEWTGSLGGANVLTF	TGTGCCAGCAGCCAAAACGAGTGGACAGGGAGTCTTGGTGGGGCCAACGTCCTGACTTTC
TRBD1	.	TRBV20-1	TRBJ1-1	CSAGKTGVGTEAFF	TGCAGTGCTGGGAAAACAGGGGTTGGAACTGAAGCTTTCTTT
.	few	TRBV29-1	TRBJ2-3	CSAEVGRADTQYF	TGCAGCGCCGAGGTGGGGCGTGCGGATACGCAGTATTTT
TRBD2	.	TRBV30	TRBJ2-5	CAWSVSGGRSETQCF	TGTGCCTGGAGTGTCAGCGGGGGGCGTTCGGAGACCCAGTGCTTC
TRBD1	.	TRBV6-5	TRBJ1-2	CASSSPRGRDYGYTF	TGTGCCAGCAGTTCACCCAGGGGGCGCGACTATGGCTACACCTTC
.	.	TRBV20-1	TRBJ2-1	CSALQGGIVAWQFF	TGCAGTGCCCTGCAAGGGGGTATTGTTGCGTGGCAGTTCTTC
TRBD1	few	TRBV5-1	TRBJ2-4	CASSPRTGGRDIQYF	TGCGCCAGCAGCCCTAGGACAGGGGGTAGGGACATTCAGTACTTC
.	few	TRBV29-1	TRBJ1-1	CSVVSPGMNTEAFF	TGCAGCGTTGTGTCTCCGGGGATGAACACTGAAGCTTTCTTT
TRBD1	.	TRBV12-3/TRBV12-4	TRBJ1-2	CASIEQGAGYGYTF	TGTGCCAGCATTGAACAGGGGGCTGGCTATGGCTACACCTTC
.	.	TRBV5-1	TRBJ2-1	CASSVIESSYNEQFF	TGCGCCAGCAGCGTGATCGAGAGCTCCTACAATGAGCAGTTCTTC
.	few	TRBV20-1	TRBJ1-1	CSAKGGTEAFF	TGCAGTGCCAAAGGGGGGACTGAAGCTTTCTTT
TRBD1	.	TRBV5-6	TRBJ2-7	CASSPLRVSLRGTYEQYF	TGTGCCAGCAGCCCACTACGGGTCAGCCTCAGGGGGACCTACGAGCAGTACTTC
.	.	TRBV20-1	TRBJ2-7	CSARGASSYEQYF	TGCAGTGCTAGAGGGGCCAGTTCCTACGAGCAGTACTTC
TRBD2	few	TRBV11-1	TRBJ2-3	CASSPKGSGGAGGDTQYF	TGTGCCAGCAGCCCCAAGGGTAGCGGGGGCGCCGGGGGAGATACGCAGTATTTT
.	few	TRBV6-5	TRBJ1-3	CASSYRGAGGNTIYF	TGTGCCAGCAGTTACCGGGGAGCAGGTGGAAACACCATATATTTT
.	few	TRBV2	TRBJ2-3	CASRPFTGGPADTQYF	TGTGCCAGCAGACCCTTTACGGGGGGCCCCGCAGATACGCAGTATTTT
TRBD2	.	TRBV27	TRBJ2-2	CASTAGVTTGELFF	TGTGCCAGCACAGCGGGGGTTACCACCGGGGAGCTGTTTTTT
.	.	TRBV27	TRBJ2-7	CASSTGIHYEQYF	TGTGCCAGCAGCACAGGAATCCACTACGAGCAGTACTTC
TRBD1	.	TRBV12-3/TRBV12-4	TRBJ1-5	CASSLLNTGGDQPQHF	TGTGCCAGCAGTTTACTTAACACAGGGGGCGACCAGCCCCAGCATTTT
.	.	TRBV12-3/TRBV12-4	TRBJ1-2	CASSSLGGYTF	TGTGCCAGCAGTTCGCTTGGGGGCTACACCTTC
.	.	TRBV5-1	TRBJ1-3	CASSLWQGSGNTIYF	TGCGCCAGCAGCTTGTGGCAGGGCTCTGGAAACACCATATATTTT
.	.	TRBV4-1	TRBJ1-1	CASSHPGGAKTEAFF	TGCGCCAGCAGCCACCCAGGCGGGGCGAAAACTGAAGCTTTCTTT
.	.	TRBV5-1	TRBJ1-3	CASSLYSGQPGNTIYF	TGCGCCAGCAGCTTGTATAGCGGCCAACCTGGAAACACCATATATTTT